The 16 T cell receptor beta chains listed next were all sequenced from one sample in a study of T cells expressing NK-cell markers. TCRdb reprocessed the 5' RACE reads and keeps a single row for each CDR3 protein, giving no DNA. The sample table includes 160,000 or so distinct CDR3 sequences. The sample was blood T cells: a sorted CD56 or NKG2C T cell subset, CD4+ or CD8+ T cells, or bulk PBMC T cells (not recorded which). These receptors were obtained from a woman between 18 and 70 years old in good health.

V gene TRBV18 combines with J gene TRBJ2-1; lacking DNA, the TRBD1 call made by TCRdb goes unchecked. This CDR3 spans 16 amino acids. Looked up from germline, CDR1 is KGHSH and CDR2 is LQKENI. CDR3 sequence reads: CASSPLTGVTYNEQFF.

The gene calls are TRBV30 and TRBJ1-6. CDR1 is GTSNPN, CDR2 SVGIG, per germline (reference sequence). This CDR3 is 13 amino acids long. The CDR3 region is CAWSRWTYSPLHF.

The CDR3 is CASSLSGTGASYEQYF. This chain links TRBV28 with TRBJ2-7; TCRdb's assignment of TRBD1 cannot be checked, as there is no DNA. The length of the CDR3 is 16 residues. Germline CDR1 MDHEN, CDR2 SYDVKM.

The gene calls are TRBV20-1 and TRBJ2-3. There are 15 residues in the CDR3. In germline, CDR1 is DFQATT, CDR2 SNEGSKA (reference sequence). The CDR3: CSASVWTVSTDTQYF.

V gene TRBV18 combines with J gene TRBJ2-5; TCRdb outputs TRBD1, but without DNA this stays unchecked. This CDR3 contains 14 residues. CDR1 KGHSH and CDR2 LQKENI come from the germline V gene. CDR3 sequence: CASSPGQRIGTQYF.

The gene calls are TRBV20-1 and TRBJ1-3. CDR3 length equals 12 residues. CDR1 is DFQATT and CDR2 is SNEGSKA in the germline V gene (reference sequence). The CDR3 sequence is CSASRRGNTIYF.

The V and J genes are TRBV27 and TRBJ2-5. CDR1 MNHEY and CDR2 SMNVEV come from the germline V gene (reference sequence). This CDR3 spans 13 amino acids. The CDR3 reads CASSLSSQQTQYF.

CDR3 protein: CASTRQGDYEQYF. The J gene is TRBJ2-7, the V gene TRBV11-2; TCRdb's D call, TRBD1, is unchecked because there is no DNA. The length of the CDR3 is 13 residues. Germline V gene sequence: CDR1 SGHAT, CDR2 FQNNGV.

The chain links TRBV7-2 to TRBJ2-1; TCRdb selects TRBD2, and the lack of DNA leaves this call unchecked. Germline V gene data show CDR1 as SGHTA and CDR2 as FQGNSA. The CDR3 contains 12 residues. CDR3 sequence reads: CASSPRLHEQFF.

The chain joins TRBV5-4 to TRBJ2-1; TCRdb selects TRBD1, and the lack of DNA leaves this call unchecked. Germline CDR1 SGHNT, CDR2 YYREEE (reference sequence). The CDR3 is 15 amino acids. The CDR3 sequence: CASSAYEGGVNEQFF.

V is TRBV5-6 and J is TRBJ1-4. The CDR3 runs to 16 residues. Germline CDR1 and CDR2: SGHDT and YYEEEE. The CDR3 spells CASSLNQGLPNEKLFF.

V usage is TRBV28 and J usage is TRBJ1-5; TCRdb gives TRBD1 as the D gene, but with no DNA this cannot be confirmed. The CDR3 loop spans 15 amino acids. Germline values: CDR1 MDHEN, CDR2 SYDVKM. Here the CDR3 reads CASSFSFGGNQPQHF.

The CDR3: CASSLGLLGELFF. The chain joins TRBV12-3 or TRBV12-4 to TRBJ2-2; TCRdb gives TRBD2 as the D gene, but with no DNA this cannot be confirmed. The CDR3 is made up of 13 amino acids.

The chain has TRBV28 and TRBJ2-3; TCRdb designates TRBD2, a call that cannot be tested without DNA. Germline CDR1 and CDR2: MDHEN and SYDVKM. The CDR3 totals 17 residues. CDR3 in amino acids: CASSSPGTSGSTDTQYF.

The chain couples TRBV28 to TRBJ2-2; lacking DNA, the TRBD2 call made by TCRdb goes unchecked. Germline assignment: CDR1 MDHEN and CDR2 SYDVKM. The CDR3 extends over 15 amino acids. CDR3 residues: CASTLSGRTTGELFF.

This sequence joins TRBV5-1 and TRBJ2-3. Germline-derived CDR1 and CDR2 are SGHRS and YFSETQ. The CDR3 has 14 residues. CDR3 protein: CASSLGSNTDTQYF.